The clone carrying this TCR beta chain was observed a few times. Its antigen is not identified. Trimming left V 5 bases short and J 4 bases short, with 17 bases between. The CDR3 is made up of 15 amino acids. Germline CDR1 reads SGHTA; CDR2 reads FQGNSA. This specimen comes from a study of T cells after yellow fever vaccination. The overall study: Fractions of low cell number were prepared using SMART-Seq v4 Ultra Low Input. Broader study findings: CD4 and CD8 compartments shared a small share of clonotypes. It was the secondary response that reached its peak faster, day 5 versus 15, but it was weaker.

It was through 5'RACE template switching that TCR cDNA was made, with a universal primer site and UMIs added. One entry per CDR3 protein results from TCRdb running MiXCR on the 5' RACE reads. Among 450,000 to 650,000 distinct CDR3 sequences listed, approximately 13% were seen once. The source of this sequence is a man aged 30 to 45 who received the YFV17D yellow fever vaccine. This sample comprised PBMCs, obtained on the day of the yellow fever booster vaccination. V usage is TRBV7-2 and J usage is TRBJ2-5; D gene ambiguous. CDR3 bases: TGTGCCAGCAGCCCCTCTCCTAACCCTAGAGAGACCCAGTACTTC. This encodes CASSPSPNPRETQYF.